The source of this T cell receptor beta chain is a study of T cells in Graves' hyperthyroidism and ophthalmopathy. Looking at the study overall: Once the initial diagnosis was made, peripheral blood was obtained before any treatment.

This clonotype has only a few counts. Looked up from germline, CDR1 is MDHEN and CDR2 is SYDVKM. The germline V and J ends were trimmed by 3 bases and 3 bases, with 12 bases remaining between them. The CDR3 is 14 amino acids. The TCR beta CDR3 regions underwent amplification using RNA transcripts as the source. The TCR CDR3 was amplified in a first-round RT-PCR using the HTBI primer set. Using its own MiXCR run on the multiplex PCR reads, TCRdb lists one record per CDR3 protein. Of some 570,000 distinct CDR3 sequences in the sample, roughly 15% were seen once. This receptor was obtained from a woman under 30 with Graves' ophthalmopathy. The J gene is TRBJ2-7, the V gene TRBV28; possibly TRBD1 for D (5 bases). Material: blood. CDR3 amino acids: CASSFRGYSYEQYF. CDR3 nucleotide sequence: TGTGCCAGCAGTTTTAGGGGTTACAGCTACGAGCAGTACTTC. Full variable domain (outside the CDR3, taken from reference TRBV28 and TRBJ2-7): DVKVTQSSRYLVKRTGEKVFLECVQDMDHENMFWYRQDPGLGLRLIYFSYDVKMKEKGDIPEGYSVSREKKERFSLILESASTNQTSMYLCASSFRGYSYEQYFGPGTRLTVT.